This T cell receptor (beta chain) emerged from a study of T-cell memory formation after mild COVID-19. Findings and limits, study-wide: Several responding clones turned up in pre-infection memory, indicating that cross-reactive memory may have taken part.

TCRdb ran MiXCR on the 5' RACE reads and lists one entry per CDR3 protein. The repertoire has 530,000 or so distinct CDR3 sequences, around 16% of them found once; the top ten carry 8.1%. This clonotype was seen ten or more times. Its antigen is unidentified. Deletions cut 0 bases from V and 5 bases from J, with 8 bases between. Germline V gives CDR1 SEHNR, CDR2 FQNEAQ (reference sequence). This CDR3 spans 13 amino acids. The rearrangement links TRBV7-9 to TRBJ2-7; D perhaps matches TRBD1 (5 bases). The sequencing sample was made of PBMCs or a T cell subset sorted from them (not recorded which). This clonotype was sampled from an adult woman who had mild COVID-19 (a few samples of this study predate the infection). Cell type and time point are not known. CDR3 protein: CASSLARADEQYF. CDR3 nucleotide sequence: TGTGCCAGCAGCTTAGCCAGGGCCGACGAGCAGTACTTC.